Detailed here is one T cell receptor beta chain. The CDR3 is 15 amino acids. Trimming left V 3 bases short and J 0 bases short, with 9 bases between. CDR1 is LNHDA and CDR2 is SQIVND in the germline V gene (reference sequence). This specimen belongs to a study of blood T cell repertoires in COVID-19. Whole-study context: Acute and convalescent COVID-19 samples came from the United States, Italy and Spain. In each case, the material was cDNA or gDNA derived from T cells, B-cell-depleted T cells, or PBMCs.

Original processing methods: The authors estimated nucleated cell counts from reference gene primer amplification. Method: immunoSEQ multiplex PCR; TCRdb's copy keeps in-frame clones and lacks some. V, J and clone size reflect that table, while D and trimming were determined from the DNA. The sample holds under 250,000 clones, around 83% seen once. The J gene is TRBJ2-1, the V gene TRBV19, with D unclear. The sequenced material came from peripheral blood. This TCR came from a woman aged 35 to 49 who had recovered from COVID-19. The CDR3 DNA reads TGTGCCAGTAGTATTGACTTGAGCTCCTACAATGAGCAGTTCTTC. This codes for CASSIDLSSYNEQFF.